The 6 T cell receptor beta chains below all came from one sample that was sequenced in a study of blood T cell repertoires in COVID-19. Generated by immunoSEQ multiplex PCR, the TCRdb table keeps only in-frame clones and is missing some. The table shows about 400,000 clones, with under 90% occurring only once. The sample consisted of PBMCs or T cells enriched from blood (not recorded which). These receptors were taken from a woman aged 25 to 39 who had recovered from COVID-19.

This clone was seen a single time. This sequence joins TRBV2 and TRBJ2-7; 7 nucleotides line up with TRBD1. With V trimmed by 7 bases and J by 8 bases, 14 bases remained unmatched. In germline, CDR1 is SNHLY, CDR2 FYNNEI. CDR3 length: 14 residues. CDR3 in DNA: TGTGCCAGCACATTAATGACAGGGCGGCGGAAGCAGTACTTC. This encodes CASTLMTGRRKQYF.

This clone has a single count. This sequence joins TRBV19 and TRBJ1-1; the D gene is possibly TRBD1 (5 bases). Germline assignment: CDR1 LNHDA and CDR2 SQIVND (reference sequence). The CDR3 contains 14 residues. V was pared by 7 bases and J by 5 bases, with 17 bases between. Written as DNA, the CDR3 is TGTGCCAGTAAACAATACCAGGGAGGGACTGAAGCTTTCTTT. Protein: CASKQYQGGTEAFF. Full variable domain (remainder filled in from reference TRBV19 and TRBJ1-1): DGGITQSPKYLFRKEGQNVTLSCEQNLNHDAMYWYRQDPGQGLRLIYYSQIVNDFQKGDIAEGYSVSREKKESFPLTVTSAQKNPTAFYLCASKQYQGGTEAFFGQGTRLTVV.

As regards this clone: At one end, the junction sequence differs from germline, possibly due to a read error. The chain carries TRBV5-6 and TRBJ2-7; 13 bases agree with TRBD2. CDR1 and CDR2 from the germline V gene are SGHDT and YYEEEE. The CDR3 has 17 amino acids. The CDR3 loop is CARSSGTSGGGSTEQYF. The CDR3 coding sequence is TGTGCCCGCAGCTCTGGAACTAGCGGGGGGGGCTCTACCGAGCAGTACTTC. Complete variable domain (other parts from reference TRBV5-6 and TRBJ2-7): DAGVTQSPTHLIKTRGQQVTLRCSPKSGHDTVSWYQQALGQGPQFIFQYYEEEERQRGNFPDRFSGHQFPNYSSELNVNALLLGDSALYLCARSSGTSGGGSTEQYFGPGTRLTVT.

This chain joins TRBV30 and TRBJ1-4; no reliable D call. Germline assignment: CDR1 GTSNPN and CDR2 SVGIG (reference sequence). V was cut by 0 bases and J by 7 bases, with 21 bases left in between. This CDR3 has 17 amino acids. The CDR3 here is CAWSVVFGSAIGEKLFF. The CDR3 DNA reads TGTGCCTGGAGTGTAGTATTCGGCAGCGCTATAGGTGAAAAACTGTTTTTT.

This chain links TRBV6-5 with TRBJ1-2, with 7 positions matching TRBD1. The CDR3 loop spans 14 amino acids. V lost 5 bases, J lost 4 bases, and 7 bases stayed unmatched. Germline V gene sequence: CDR1 MNHEY, CDR2 SVGAGI. This CDR3 reads CASSRTTGSYGYTF. The CDR3 DNA sequence: TGTGCCAGCAGTAGAACGACAGGGTCCTATGGCTACACCTTC.

The J gene is TRBJ2-1, the V gene TRBV9, with D possibly being TRBD2 (5 bases). Trimming took 4 bases from V and 2 from J, leaving 13 bases between them. CDR3 length equals 15 residues. Germline assignment: CDR1 SGDLS and CDR2 YYNGEE. The CDR3 bases are TGTGCCAGCAGCAACCAGCGGAGTACCTACAATGAGCAGTTCTTC. Its protein is CASSNQRSTYNEQFF.